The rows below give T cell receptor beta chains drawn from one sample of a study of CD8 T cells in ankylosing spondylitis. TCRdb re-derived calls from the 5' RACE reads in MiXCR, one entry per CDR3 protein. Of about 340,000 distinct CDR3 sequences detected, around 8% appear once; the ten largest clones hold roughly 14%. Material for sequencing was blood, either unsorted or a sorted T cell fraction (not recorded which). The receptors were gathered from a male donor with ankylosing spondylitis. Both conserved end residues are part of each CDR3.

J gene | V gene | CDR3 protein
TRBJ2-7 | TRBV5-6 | CASSHFIRSPYEQYF
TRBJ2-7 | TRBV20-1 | CSATTSGSPGLYEQYF
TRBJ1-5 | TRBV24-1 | CATSDDSNQPQHF
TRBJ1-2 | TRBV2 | CASSLRTGGVDGYTF
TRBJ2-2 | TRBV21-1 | CASSHFRLPKGTGELFF
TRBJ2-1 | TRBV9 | CASSAGTRDEQFF
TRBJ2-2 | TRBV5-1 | CASSQKGMRGTGELFF
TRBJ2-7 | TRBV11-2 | CASSPRGSGASYEQYF
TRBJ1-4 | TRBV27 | CASSLSSNPGRVGGEKLFF
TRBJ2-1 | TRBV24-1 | CATSDLSGVYEQFF
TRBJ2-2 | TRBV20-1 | CSARIGGQHTGELFF
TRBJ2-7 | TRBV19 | CASSIGTYYEQYF
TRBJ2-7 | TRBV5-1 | CASSLGRGSSYEQYF
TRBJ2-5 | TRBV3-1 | CASSQDARGSRYQETQYF
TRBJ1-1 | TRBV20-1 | CSAPDAGFANTEAFF
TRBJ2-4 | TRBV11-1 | CASSLDGENIQYF
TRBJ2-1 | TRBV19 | CASKVFAGKSPNEQFF
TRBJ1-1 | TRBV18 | CASSPRDRGQTTEAFF
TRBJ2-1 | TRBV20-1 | CSARRIWGRGNEQFF
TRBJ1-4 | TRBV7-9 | CASSFEGDEKLFF
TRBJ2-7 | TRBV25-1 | CASSDGWGYEQYF
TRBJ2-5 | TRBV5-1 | CASSLAPTGKETQYF
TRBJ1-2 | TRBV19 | CASRVQGTEDGYTF
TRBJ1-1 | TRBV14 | CASSYRDVAFVREAFF
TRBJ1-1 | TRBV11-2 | CASSFNMLNGAFF
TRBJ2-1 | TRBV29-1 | CSVNDRVAYNEQFF
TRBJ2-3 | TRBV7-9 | CASSNPGRPDTQYF
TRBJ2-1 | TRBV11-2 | CASSLEGDSGINEQFF
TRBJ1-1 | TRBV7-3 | CASSLGGPNTEAFF
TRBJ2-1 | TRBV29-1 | CSVADEQFF
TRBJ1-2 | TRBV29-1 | CSVDLREGDYGYTF
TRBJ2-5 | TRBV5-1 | CASSTRLAVQETQYF
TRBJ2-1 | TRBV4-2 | CASSPKIGTSGRFGQFF
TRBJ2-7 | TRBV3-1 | CASSQGMDIEYYEQYF
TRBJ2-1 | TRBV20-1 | CSAEGGLAGSDTEQFF